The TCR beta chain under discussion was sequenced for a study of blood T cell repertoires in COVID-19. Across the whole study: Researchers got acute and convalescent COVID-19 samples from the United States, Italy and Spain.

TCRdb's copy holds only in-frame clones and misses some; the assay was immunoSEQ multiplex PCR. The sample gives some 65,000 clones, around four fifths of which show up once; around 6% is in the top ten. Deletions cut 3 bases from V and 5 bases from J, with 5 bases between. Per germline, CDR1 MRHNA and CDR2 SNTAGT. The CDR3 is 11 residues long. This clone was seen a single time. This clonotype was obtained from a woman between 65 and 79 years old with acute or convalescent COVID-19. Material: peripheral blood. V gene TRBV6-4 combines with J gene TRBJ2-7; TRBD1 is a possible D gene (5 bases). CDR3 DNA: TGTGCCAGCAGTGAACAGGACGAGCAGTACTTC. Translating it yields CASSEQDEQYF.